The 7 T cell receptor beta chains below were found in one sample sequenced in a study of cytomegalovirus exposure and HLA in healthy donors. PCR was performed using 60 Vbeta and 13 Jbeta primers. TCRdb's table, derived via immunoSEQ multiplex PCR, lists solely in-frame clones and lacks some. Of about 160,000 clones detected, over 70% appear once; the ten largest clones hold 7%. Specimen: PBMCs. The receptor set was obtained from a woman aged 40 to 50 in good health and CMV-seropositive.

The CDR3 DNA sequence: TGTGCCAGCAGTGGCCTAGCATTAGGGGAGACCCAGTACTTC. Amino acids: CASSGLALGETQYF. The chain has TRBV6-1 and TRBJ2-5, with D possibly matching TRBD2 (5 bases). Trimming left V 4 bases short and J 5 bases short, with 14 bases between. The germline CDR1 and CDR2 sequences are MNHNS and SASEGT. The CDR3 consists of 14 residues.

V gene TRBV7-2 combines with J gene TRBJ1-3; D is uncertain. V shed 1 base and J shed 4 bases, with 11 bases lying between them. The CDR3 runs to 15 residues. The germline gives CDR1 SGHTA, CDR2 FQGNSA. In nucleotides, the CDR3 is TGTGCCAGCAGCTTAGTAACGGGAGAAGGAAACACCATATATTTT. This translates into CASSLVTGEGNTIYF.

V and J are TRBV5-5 and TRBJ1-1; D uncertain. Germline CDR1 SGHKS, CDR2 YYEKEE (reference sequence). CDR3 length: 15 amino acids. The V gene lost 0 bases and the J gene lost 1 base, with 10 bases spanning the gap. CDR3 DNA: TGTGCCAGCAGCTTGGGGATATCAGGGAACACTGAAGCTTTCTTT. Translation: CASSLGISGNTEAFF.

This chain connects TRBV5-8 to TRBJ2-5; unclear D gene. This CDR3 is 11 amino acids long. Germline V CDR1 and CDR2: SGHTS, YDEGEE. Trimming shortened V by 6 bases and J by 2 bases, and 5 bases separated the two germline ends. The CDR3 DNA sequence: TGTGCCAGCAATCTACAAGAGACCCAGTACTTC. Translation gives CASNLQETQYF. The full variable domain, in which reference TRBV5-8 and TRBJ2-5 provide the parts outside the CDR3, is EAGVTQSPTHLIKTRGQQATLRCSPISGHTSVYWYQQALGLGLQFLLWYDEGEERNRGNFPPRFSGRQFPNYSSELNVNALELEDSALYLCASNLQETQYFGPGTRLLVL.

In this sample, this clone turned up once. The chain joins TRBV9 to TRBJ1-2; 8 nucleotides align to TRBD1. Germline CDR1 is SGDLS and CDR2 is YYNGEE. Trimming at V came to 5 bases and at J to 8 bases, leaving 17 bases not matched to a gene. The CDR3 has 16 amino acids. The CDR3 region is CASSGGGDRPVLGYTF. The CDR3 nucleotides are TGTGCCAGCAGTGGGGGCGGGGACAGGCCTGTCTTGGGCTACACCTTC.

This clone was detected a few times. The chain carries TRBV5-4 and TRBJ1-2, with 9 bases aligning to TRBD1. J gave up 2 bases and V 4 bases, and 6 bases lay outside the gene matches. The length of the CDR3 is 15 residues. Per germline, CDR1 SGHNT and CDR2 YYREEE (reference sequence). The CDR3 DNA follows: TGTGCCAGCAGCACGGGGACAGGGATGAACTATGGCTACACCTTC. It yields the protein CASSTGTGMNYGYTF. The full variable domain, rest sourced from reference TRBV5-4 and TRBJ1-2, is ETGVTQSPTHLIKTRGQQVTLRCSSQSGHNTVSWYQQALGQGPQFIFQYYREEENGRGNFPPRFSGLQFPNYSSELNVNALELDDSALYLCASSTGTGMNYGYTFGSGTRLTVV.

The J gene is TRBJ2-3, the V gene TRBV5-4; D might be TRBD2 (5 bases). The CDR3 loop spans 15 amino acids. From germline, CDR1 is SGHNT and CDR2 YYREEE (reference sequence). The V gene lost 1 base and the J gene lost 6 bases, with 15 bases spanning the gap. CDR3 in DNA: TGTGCCAGCAGCTTGACGGGGTCACTTTTGGATACGCAGTATTTT. Residues: CASSLTGSLLDTQYF.